This TCR beta chain was documented in a study of T cell responses to AZD1222 COVID-19 vaccine. Findings and limits, study-wide: Baseline serostatus was positive in only five to seven AZD1222 recipients. White British donors predominated, females outnumbered males, and clonal diversity was possibly underestimated. At 160-218 and 743-854, vaccine-associated CD4 TCRs were dominant, and they spanned spike.

As for this clone: Its antigen is not identified.

Clones were sequenced by immunoSEQ multiplex PCR, and TCRdb holds only the in-frame ones, with some missing. The table has about 100,000 clones, just over 85% seen once. The CDR3 extends over 13 amino acids. Germline CDR1 is MGHDK and CDR2 is SYGVNS. Trimming cost V 4 bases and J 4 bases, with 10 bases left between them. The chain recombines TRBV25-1 with TRBJ1-2; no clear D. Sequenced material: peripheral blood, taken on day 0 of AZD1222 vaccination. This TCR was sampled from an adult in good health. CDR3 protein: CASSVQPSYGYTF. CDR3 DNA: TGTGCCAGCAGTGTACAGCCTAGCTATGGCTACACCTTC.